Below are 5 T cell receptor beta chains sequenced from a single sample in a study of beta chain features in type 1 diabetes. Expressed TCRB transcripts were sequenced because the entire RNA isolate underwent reverse transcription. Using immunoSEQ multiplex PCR, the repertoire was profiled, and TCRdb retains in-frame clones only, with some absent. The data hold about 60,000 clones, with about three fifths observed a single time. Sequences were obtained from Tregs from blood. The receptor set was obtained from a woman aged 18-29 years in good health.

The V and J genes are TRBV4-1 and TRBJ2-7, with D perhaps matching TRBD2 (6 bases). V lost 1 base and J lost 0, with 13 bases in between. Germline V CDR1 and CDR2: MGHRA, YSYEKL. The CDR3 consists of 16 residues. The DNA for the CDR3 is TGCGCCAGCAGCCAAGCACTTGGAGGGGTCTCCTACGAGCAGTACTTC. Translating it yields CASSQALGGVSYEQYF.

The rearrangement links TRBV19 to TRBJ1-1; 7 positions match TRBD1. The CDR3 sequence is 14 residues long. With V trimmed by 3 bases and J by 0 bases, 1 base remained unmatched. Germline CDR1 is LNHDA and CDR2 is SQIVND (reference sequence). The CDR3 region has the DNA TGTGCCAGTAGTATCGGGACAGTGAACACTGAAGCTTTCTTT. This encodes CASSIGTVNTEAFF.

This clone occurred a few times. The V gene is TRBV7-2, the J gene TRBJ1-1; TRBD1 is a possible D gene (5 bases). V was trimmed by 1 base and J by 3 bases, leaving 12 bases between them. From germline, CDR1 is SGHTA and CDR2 FQGNSA. CDR3 length equals 15 residues. In DNA, the CDR3 is TGTGCCAGCAGCTTAGTCCCAGGGTTCGACACTGAAGCTTTCTTT. This sequence encodes CASSLVPGFDTEAFF.

This sequence joins TRBV5-4 and TRBJ1-1; 7 bases align to TRBD1. J was trimmed by 5 bases and V by 5 bases; bases with no gene match: 12. In germline, CDR1 is SGHNT, CDR2 YYREEE (reference sequence). CDR3 size: 15 residues. In nucleotides, the CDR3 is TGTGCCAGCAGGGAACAGGGGATCGTGAGGACTGAAGCTTTCTTT. This translates into CASREQGIVRTEAFF. Filled out from reference TRBV5-4 and TRBJ1-1, the complete variable domain reads ETGVTQSPTHLIKTRGQQVTLRCSSQSGHNTVSWYQQALGQGPQFIFQYYREEENGRGNFPPRFSGLQFPNYSSELNVNALELDDSALYLCASREQGIVRTEAFFGQGTRLTVV.

The chain carries TRBV5-5 and TRBJ2-7; possibly TRBD1 for D (5 bases). The germline gives CDR1 SGHKS, CDR2 YYEKEE (reference sequence). The CDR3 extends over 14 amino acids. The V gene lost 1 base and the J gene lost 2 bases, with 10 bases spanning the gap. The CDR3 reads CASSLTRDPYEQYF. CDR3 nucleotide sequence: TGTGCCAGCAGCTTGACCAGGGATCCCTACGAGCAGTACTTC.